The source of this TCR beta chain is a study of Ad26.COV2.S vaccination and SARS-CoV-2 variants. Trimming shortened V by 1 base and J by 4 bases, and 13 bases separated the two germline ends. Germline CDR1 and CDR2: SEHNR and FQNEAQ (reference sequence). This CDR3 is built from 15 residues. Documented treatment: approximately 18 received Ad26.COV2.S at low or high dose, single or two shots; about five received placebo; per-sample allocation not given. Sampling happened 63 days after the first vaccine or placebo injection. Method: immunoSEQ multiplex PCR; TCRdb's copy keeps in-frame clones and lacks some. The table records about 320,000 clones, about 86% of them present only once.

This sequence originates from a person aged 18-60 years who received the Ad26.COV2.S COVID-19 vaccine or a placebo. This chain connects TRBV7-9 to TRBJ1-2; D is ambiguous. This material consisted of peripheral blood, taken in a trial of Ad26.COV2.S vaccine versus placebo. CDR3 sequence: CASSLGVIDPYGYTF. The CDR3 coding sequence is TGTGCCAGCAGCTTAGGGGTGATAGACCCCTATGGCTACACCTTC.